This TCR beta chain was recovered during a study of blood T cell repertoires in COVID-19. Overall study: PBMCs, B-cell-depleted T cells, or T cells provided the cDNA or gDNA that made up the material.

The study drew participants aged about 18 to 90 years from approximately 23 US areas. The method was immunoSEQ multiplex PCR; TCRdb's version includes in-frame clones alone and lacks a portion of them. This sample has a few hundred thousand clones, with over 75% found just once. The CDR3 contains 16 residues. CDR1 is LGHDT and CDR2 is YNNKEL in the germline V gene (reference sequence). V lost 1 base, J lost 11 bases, and 10 bases stayed unmatched. The chain carries TRBV3-1 (or the pseudogene TRBV3-2) and TRBJ2-3, with 12 bases that match TRBD2. The sequencing input was PBMCs or T cells enriched from blood (not recorded which). The receptor's source is a woman between 35 and 50 years old with acute COVID-19. DNA for the CDR3: TGTGCCAGCAGCCAAGTTGGAACTAGCGGGGGGCATAGGCAGTATTTT. This codes for CASSQVGTSGGHRQYF.